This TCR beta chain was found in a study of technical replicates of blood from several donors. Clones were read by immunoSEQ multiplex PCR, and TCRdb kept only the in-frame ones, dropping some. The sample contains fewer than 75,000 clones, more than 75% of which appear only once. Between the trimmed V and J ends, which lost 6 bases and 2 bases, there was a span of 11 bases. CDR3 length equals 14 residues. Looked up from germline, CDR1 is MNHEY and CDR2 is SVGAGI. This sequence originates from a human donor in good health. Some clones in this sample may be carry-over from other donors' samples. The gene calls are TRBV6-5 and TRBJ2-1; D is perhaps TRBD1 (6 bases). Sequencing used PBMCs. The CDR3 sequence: CASRERDTYNEQFF. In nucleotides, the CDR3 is TGTGCCAGCAGAGAAAGGGACACCTACAATGAGCAGTTCTTC.